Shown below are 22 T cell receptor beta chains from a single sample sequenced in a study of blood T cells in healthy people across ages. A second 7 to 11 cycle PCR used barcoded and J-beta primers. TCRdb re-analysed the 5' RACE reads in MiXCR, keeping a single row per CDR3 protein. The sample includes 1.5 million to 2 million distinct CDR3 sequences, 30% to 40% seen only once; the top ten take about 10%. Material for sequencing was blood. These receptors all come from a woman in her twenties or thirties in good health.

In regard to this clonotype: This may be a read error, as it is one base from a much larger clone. CDR3 nucleotides: TGCGCCAGTGGACAGGAAGACGTCTCCTACGAGCAGTACTTC. It encodes CASGQEDVSYEQYF. The chain employs TRBV5-1 and TRBJ2-7, with 7 bases fitting TRBD1. After removal of 8 bases from V and 0 bases from J, the junction contained 8 bases not matched to a gene. CDR1 and CDR2 from the germline V gene are SGHRS and YFSETQ. This CDR3 is 14 amino acids long.

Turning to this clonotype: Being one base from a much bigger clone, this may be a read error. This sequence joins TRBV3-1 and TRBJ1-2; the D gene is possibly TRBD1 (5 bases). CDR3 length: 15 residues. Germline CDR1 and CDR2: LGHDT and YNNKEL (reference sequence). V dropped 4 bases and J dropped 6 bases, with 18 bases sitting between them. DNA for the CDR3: TGTGCCAGCAGCCTGCAGGGACCCCGCCGGGATGGCTACACCTTC. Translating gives CASSLQGPRRDGYTF.

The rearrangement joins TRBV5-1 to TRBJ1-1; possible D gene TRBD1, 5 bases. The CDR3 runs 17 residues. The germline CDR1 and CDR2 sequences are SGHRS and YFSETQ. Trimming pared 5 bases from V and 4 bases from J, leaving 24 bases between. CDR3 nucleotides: TGCGCCAGCAGTCGGGGCCCCACCCGGAAGGGTGGCACTGAAGCTTTCTTT. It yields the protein CASSRGPTRKGGTEAFF. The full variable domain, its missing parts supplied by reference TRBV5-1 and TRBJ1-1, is KAGVTQTPRYLIKTRGQQVTLSCSPISGHRSVSWYQQTPGQGLQFLFEYFSETQRNKGNFPGRFSGRQFSNSRSEMNVSTLELGDSALYLCASSRGPTRKGGTEAFFGQGTRLTVV.

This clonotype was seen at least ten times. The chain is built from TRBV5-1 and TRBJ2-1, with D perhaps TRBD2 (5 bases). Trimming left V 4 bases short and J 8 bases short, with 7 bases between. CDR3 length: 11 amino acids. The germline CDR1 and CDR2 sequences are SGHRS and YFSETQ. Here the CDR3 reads CASSEGDEQFF. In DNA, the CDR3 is TGCGCCAGCAGCGAGGGAGATGAGCAGTTCTTC.

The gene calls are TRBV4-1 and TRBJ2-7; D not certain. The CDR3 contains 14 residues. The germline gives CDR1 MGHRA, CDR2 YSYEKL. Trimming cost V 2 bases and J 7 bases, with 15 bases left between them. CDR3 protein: CASSQILWNTEQYF. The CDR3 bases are TGCGCCAGCAGCCAAATACTTTGGAACACTGAGCAGTACTTC.

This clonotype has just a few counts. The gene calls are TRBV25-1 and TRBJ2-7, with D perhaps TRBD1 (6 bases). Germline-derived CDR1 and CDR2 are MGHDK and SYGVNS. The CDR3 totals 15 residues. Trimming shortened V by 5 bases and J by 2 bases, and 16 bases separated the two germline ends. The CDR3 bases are TGTGCCAGCAGTCCCGAGACAGGTCCTGCCTACGAGCAGTACTTC. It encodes CASSPETGPAYEQYF.

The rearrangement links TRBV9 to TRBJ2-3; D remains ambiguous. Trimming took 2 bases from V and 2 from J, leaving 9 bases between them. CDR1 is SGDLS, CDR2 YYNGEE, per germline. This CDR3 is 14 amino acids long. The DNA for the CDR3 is TGTGCCAGCAGCGTGGGAAGACCCACAGATACGCAGTATTTT. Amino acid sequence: CASSVGRPTDTQYF.

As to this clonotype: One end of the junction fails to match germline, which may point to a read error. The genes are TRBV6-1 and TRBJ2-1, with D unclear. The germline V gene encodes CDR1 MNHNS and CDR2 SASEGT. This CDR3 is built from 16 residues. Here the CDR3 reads CASSETTDHSHNEQFF. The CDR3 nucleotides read TGTGCCAGCAGTGAAACTACCGATCACTCCCACAATGAGCAGTTCTTC.

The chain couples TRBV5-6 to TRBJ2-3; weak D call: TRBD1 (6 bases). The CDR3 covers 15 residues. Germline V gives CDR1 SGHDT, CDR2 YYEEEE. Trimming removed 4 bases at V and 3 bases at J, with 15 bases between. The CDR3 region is CASSQMRTATDTQYF. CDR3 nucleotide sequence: TGTGCCAGCAGCCAAATGAGGACAGCTACAGATACGCAGTATTTT.

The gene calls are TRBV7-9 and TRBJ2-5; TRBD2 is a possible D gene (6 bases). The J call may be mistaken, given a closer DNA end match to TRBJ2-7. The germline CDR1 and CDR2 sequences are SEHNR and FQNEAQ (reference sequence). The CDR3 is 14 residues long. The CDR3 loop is CASSFAYGTYEQYF. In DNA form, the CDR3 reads TGTGCCAGCAGCTTCGCTTATGGGACTTACGAGCAGTACTTC.

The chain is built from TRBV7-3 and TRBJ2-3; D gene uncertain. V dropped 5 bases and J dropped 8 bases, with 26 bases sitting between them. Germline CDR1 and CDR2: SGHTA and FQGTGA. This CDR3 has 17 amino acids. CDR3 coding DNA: TGTGCCAGCAGCCCCTACTGGGTGACCCGATTATCCCCTACGCAGTATTTT. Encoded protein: CASSPYWVTRLSPTQYF.

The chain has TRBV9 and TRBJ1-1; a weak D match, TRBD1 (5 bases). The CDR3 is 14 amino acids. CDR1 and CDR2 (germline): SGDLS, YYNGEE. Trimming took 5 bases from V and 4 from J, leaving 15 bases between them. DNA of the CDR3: TGTGCCAGCAGTAATCAGGGCTTCTTCACTGAAGCTTTCTTT. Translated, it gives CASSNQGFFTEAFF.

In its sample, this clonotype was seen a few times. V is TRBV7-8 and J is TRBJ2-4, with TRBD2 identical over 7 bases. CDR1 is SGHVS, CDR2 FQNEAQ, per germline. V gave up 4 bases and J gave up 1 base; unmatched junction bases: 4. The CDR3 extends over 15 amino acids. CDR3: CASSYGGFAKNIQYF. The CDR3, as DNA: TGTGCCAGCAGCTACGGGGGGTTTGCCAAAAACATTCAGTACTTC.

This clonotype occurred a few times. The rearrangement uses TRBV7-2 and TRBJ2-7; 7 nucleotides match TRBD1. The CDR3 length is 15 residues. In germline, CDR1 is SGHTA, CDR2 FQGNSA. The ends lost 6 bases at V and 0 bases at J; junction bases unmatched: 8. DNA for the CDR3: TGTGCCAGCAGGCACAGGGGATTACCCTCCTACGAGCAGTACTTC. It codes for CASRHRGLPSYEQYF.

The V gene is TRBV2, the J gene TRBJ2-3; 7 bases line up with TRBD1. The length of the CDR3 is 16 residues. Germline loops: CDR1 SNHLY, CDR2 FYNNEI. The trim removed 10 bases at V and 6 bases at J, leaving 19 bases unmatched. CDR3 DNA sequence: TGTGCCATTACAGGGGACGCAGGGGCCACCACGGATACGCAGTATTTT. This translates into CAITGDAGATTDTQYF.

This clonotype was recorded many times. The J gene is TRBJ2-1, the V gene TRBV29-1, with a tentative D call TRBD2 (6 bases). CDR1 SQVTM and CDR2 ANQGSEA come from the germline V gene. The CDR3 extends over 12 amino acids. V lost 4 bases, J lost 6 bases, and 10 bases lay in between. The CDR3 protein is CSVGLVGNEQFF. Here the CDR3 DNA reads TGCAGCGTTGGACTAGTAGGCAATGAGCAGTTCTTC.

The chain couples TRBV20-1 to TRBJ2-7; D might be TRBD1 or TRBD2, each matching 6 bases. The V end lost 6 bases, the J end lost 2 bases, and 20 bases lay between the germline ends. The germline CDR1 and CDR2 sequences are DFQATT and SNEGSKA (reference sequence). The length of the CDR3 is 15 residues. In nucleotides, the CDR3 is TGCAGTGCCGTAGGGGGGAGAGAGGGGCCCTACGAGCAGTACTTC. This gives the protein CSAVGGREGPYEQYF.

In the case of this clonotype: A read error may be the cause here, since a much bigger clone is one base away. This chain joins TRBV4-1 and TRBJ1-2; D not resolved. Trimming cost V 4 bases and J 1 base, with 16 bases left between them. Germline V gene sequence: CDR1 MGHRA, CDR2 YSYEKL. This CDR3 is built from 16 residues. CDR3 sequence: CASSREPTAYNYGYTF. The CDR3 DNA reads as TGCGCCAGCAGCCGAGAACCAACAGCCTATAACTATGGCTACACCTTC.

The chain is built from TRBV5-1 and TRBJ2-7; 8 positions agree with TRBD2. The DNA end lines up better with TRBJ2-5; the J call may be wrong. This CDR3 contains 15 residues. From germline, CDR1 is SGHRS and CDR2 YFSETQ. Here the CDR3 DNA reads TGCGCCAGCAGCTGGGCCAGCGGGGGAGGCGAGACCCAGTACTTC. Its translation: CASSWASGGGETQYF.

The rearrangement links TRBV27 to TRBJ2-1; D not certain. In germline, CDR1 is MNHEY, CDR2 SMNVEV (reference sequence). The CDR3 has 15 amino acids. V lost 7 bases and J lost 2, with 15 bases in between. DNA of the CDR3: TGTGCCAGCATAAAATTTTTAGGGCCCTACAATGAGCAGTTCTTC. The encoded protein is CASIKFLGPYNEQFF.

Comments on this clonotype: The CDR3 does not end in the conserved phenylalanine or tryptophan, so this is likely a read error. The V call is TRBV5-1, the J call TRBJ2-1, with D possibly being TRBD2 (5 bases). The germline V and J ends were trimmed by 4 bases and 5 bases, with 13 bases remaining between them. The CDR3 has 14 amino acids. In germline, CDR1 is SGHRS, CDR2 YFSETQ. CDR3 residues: CASSPSGGHNEQFV. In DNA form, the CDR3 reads TGCGCCAGCAGCCCCTCAGGAGGCCACAATGAGCAGTTCGTC.

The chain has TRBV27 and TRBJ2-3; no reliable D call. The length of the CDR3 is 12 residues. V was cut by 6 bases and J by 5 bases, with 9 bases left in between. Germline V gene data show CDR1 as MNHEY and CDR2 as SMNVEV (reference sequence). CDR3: CASRSPGDTQYF. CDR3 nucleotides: TGTGCCAGCAGATCCCCCGGAGATACGCAGTATTTT.